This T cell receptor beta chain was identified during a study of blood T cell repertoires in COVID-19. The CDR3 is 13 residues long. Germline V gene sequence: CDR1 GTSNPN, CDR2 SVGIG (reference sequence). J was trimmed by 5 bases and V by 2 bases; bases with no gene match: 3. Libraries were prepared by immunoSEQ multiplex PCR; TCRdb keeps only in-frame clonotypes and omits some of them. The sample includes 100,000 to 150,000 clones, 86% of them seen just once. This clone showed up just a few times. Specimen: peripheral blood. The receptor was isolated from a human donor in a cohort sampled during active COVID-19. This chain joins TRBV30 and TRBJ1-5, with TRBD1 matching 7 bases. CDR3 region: CAWSTGEYQPQHF. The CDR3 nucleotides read TGTGCCTGGAGTACAGGGGAATATCAGCCCCAGCATTTT.